Given below is one TCR beta chain in context. This sample is drawn from a study of blood T cell repertoires in COVID-19. Sequenced by immunoSEQ multiplex PCR; TCRdb stores in-frame clones only, minus some. Of 490,000 or so clones in the sample, approximately 88% are singletons; the top ten hold 1.8%. The CDR3 covers 19 residues. Germline CDR1 reads SGHTA; CDR2 reads FQGNSA. The trim removed 5 bases at V and 1 base at J, leaving 14 bases unmatched. The cohort comprised adults aged about 18 to 90 years residing in under 25 US areas. Symptom resolution, clearance, or two negative PCRs marked donors in Cohort 3 as recovered.

The clonotype was recovered from a middle-aged woman who had recovered from COVID-19. The sequenced material came from PBMCs or T cells enriched from blood (not recorded which). The V call is TRBV7-2, the J call TRBJ2-2, with 9 bases fitting TRBD1. CDR3 region: CASSPGTGLVQKNTGELFF. CDR3 sequence (DNA): TGTGCCAGCAGCCCCGGGACAGGGCTAGTCCAGAAGAACACCGGGGAGCTGTTTTTT. Drawing the rest from reference TRBV7-2 and TRBJ2-2, the complete variable domain is GAGVSQSPSNKVTEKGKDVELRCDPISGHTALYWYRQSLGQGLEFLIYFQGNSAPDKSGLPSDRFSAERTGGSVSTLTIQRTQQEDSAVYLCASSPGTGLVQKNTGELFFGEGSRLTVL.